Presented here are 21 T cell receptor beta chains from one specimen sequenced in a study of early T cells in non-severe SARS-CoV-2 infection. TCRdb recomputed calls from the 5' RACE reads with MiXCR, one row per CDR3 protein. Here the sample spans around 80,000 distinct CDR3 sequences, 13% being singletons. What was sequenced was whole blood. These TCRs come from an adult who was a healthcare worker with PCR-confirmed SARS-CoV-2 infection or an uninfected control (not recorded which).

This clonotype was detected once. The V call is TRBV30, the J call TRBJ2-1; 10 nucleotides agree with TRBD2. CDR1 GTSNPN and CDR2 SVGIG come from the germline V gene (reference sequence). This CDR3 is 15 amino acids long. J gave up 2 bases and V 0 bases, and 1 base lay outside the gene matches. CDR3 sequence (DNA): TGTGCCTGGAGTGTAGGGACTAGCGCCTACAATGAGCAGTTCTTC. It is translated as CAWSVGTSAYNEQFF. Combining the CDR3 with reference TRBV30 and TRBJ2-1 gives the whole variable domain SQTIHQWPATLVQPVGSPLSLECTVEGTSNPNLYWYRQAAGRGLQLLFYSVGIGQISSEVPQNLSASRPQDRQFILSSKKLLLSDSGFYLCAWSVGTSAYNEQFFGPGTRLTVL.

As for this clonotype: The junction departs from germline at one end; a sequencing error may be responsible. Here the CDR3 reads CSVEMGSDMQYF. The DNA of the CDR3 is TGCAGCGTTGAGATGGGATCAGATATGCAGTATTTT. The J gene is TRBJ2-3, the V gene TRBV29-1; the D is unclear. CDR3 length: 12 residues. In germline, CDR1 is SQVTM, CDR2 ANQGSEA.

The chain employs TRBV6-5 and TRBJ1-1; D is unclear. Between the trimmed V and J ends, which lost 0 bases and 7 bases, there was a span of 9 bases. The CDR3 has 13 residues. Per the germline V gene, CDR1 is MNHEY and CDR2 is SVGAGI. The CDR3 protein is CASSYSNSGEAFF. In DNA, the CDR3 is TGTGCCAGCAGTTACTCGAATAGTGGTGAAGCTTTCTTT.

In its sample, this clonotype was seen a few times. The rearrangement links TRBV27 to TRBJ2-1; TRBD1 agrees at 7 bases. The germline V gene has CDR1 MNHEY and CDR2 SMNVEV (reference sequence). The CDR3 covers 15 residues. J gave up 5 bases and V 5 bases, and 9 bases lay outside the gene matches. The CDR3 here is CASSPDRSRNNEQFF. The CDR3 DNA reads TGTGCCAGCAGTCCGGACAGGTCCCGAAACAATGAGCAGTTCTTC.

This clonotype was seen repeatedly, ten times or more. The CDR3 loop is CATNGQGNYGYTF. The DNA for the CDR3 is TGTGCCACCAACGGACAGGGAAACTATGGCTACACCTTC. This chain connects TRBV6-6 to TRBJ1-2; 8 bases fit TRBD1. This CDR3 region has 13 residues. Germline assignment: CDR1 MNHNY and CDR2 SVGAGI (reference sequence). Trimming at V came to 10 bases and at J to 2 bases, leaving 6 bases not matched to a gene.

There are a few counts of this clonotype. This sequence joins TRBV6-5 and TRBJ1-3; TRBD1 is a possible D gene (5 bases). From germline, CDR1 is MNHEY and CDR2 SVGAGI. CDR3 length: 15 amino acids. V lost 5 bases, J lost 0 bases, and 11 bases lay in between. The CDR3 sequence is CASSRQPTSGNTIYF. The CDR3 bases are TGTGCCAGCAGTAGACAGCCAACCTCTGGAAACACCATATATTTT.

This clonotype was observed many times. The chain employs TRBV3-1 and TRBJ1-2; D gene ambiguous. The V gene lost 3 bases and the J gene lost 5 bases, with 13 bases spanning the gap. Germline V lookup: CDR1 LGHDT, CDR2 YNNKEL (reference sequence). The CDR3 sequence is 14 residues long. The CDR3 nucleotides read TGTGCCAGCAGCCAGAAAGTTTGGAGATATGGCTACACCTTC. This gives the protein CASSQKVWRYGYTF.

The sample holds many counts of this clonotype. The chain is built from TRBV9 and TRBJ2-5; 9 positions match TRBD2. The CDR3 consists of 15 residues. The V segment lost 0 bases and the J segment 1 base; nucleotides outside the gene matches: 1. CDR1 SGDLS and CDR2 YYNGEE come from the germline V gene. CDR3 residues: CASSVGLAVQETQYF. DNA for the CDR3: TGTGCCAGCAGCGTAGGACTAGCGGTCCAAGAGACCCAGTACTTC.

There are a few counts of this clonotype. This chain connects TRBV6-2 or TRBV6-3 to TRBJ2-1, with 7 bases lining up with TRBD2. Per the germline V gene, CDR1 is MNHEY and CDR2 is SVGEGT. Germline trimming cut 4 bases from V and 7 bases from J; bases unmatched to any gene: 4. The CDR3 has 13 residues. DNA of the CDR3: TGTGCCAGCAGTTCGGGACTACGAAATGAGCAGTTCTTC. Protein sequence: CASSSGLRNEQFF.

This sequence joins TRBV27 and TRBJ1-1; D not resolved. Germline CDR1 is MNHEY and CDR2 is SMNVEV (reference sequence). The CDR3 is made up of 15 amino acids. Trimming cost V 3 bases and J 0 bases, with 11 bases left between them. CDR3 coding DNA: TGTGCCAGCAGTTTCTCGACGGTGATGAACACTGAAGCTTTCTTT. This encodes CASSFSTVMNTEAFF.

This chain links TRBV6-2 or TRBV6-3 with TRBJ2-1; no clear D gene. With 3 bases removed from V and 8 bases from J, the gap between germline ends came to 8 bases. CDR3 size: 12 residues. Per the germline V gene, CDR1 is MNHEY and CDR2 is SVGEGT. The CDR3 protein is CASSYPPDEQFF. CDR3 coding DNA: TGTGCCAGCAGTTATCCCCCAGATGAGCAGTTCTTC.

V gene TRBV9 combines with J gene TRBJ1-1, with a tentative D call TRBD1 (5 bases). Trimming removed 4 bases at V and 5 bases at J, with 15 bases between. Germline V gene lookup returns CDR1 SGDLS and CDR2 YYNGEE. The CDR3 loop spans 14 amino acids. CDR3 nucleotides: TGTGCCAGCAGCCAGGCGGTGGGGGGAACTGAAGCTTTCTTT. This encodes CASSQAVGGTEAFF.

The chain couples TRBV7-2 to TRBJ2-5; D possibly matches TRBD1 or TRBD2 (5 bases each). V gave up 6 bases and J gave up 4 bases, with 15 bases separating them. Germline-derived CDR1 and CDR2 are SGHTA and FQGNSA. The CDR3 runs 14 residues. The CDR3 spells CASSFQGDRETQYF. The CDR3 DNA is TGTGCCAGCAGTTTCCAGGGAGATCGAGAGACCCAGTACTTC. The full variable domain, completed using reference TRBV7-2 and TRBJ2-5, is GAGVSQSPSNKVTEKGKDVELRCDPISGHTALYWYRQSLGQGLEFLIYFQGNSAPDKSGLPSDRFSAERTGGSVSTLTIQRTQQEDSAVYLCASSFQGDRETQYFGPGTRLLVL.

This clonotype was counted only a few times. CDR3 coding DNA: TGTGCCAGCAGCGTCCGCGGGAGCTCCTACAATGAGCAGTTCTTC. Its translation is CASSVRGSSYNEQFF. The chain links TRBV7-9 to TRBJ2-1, with 7 bases lining up with TRBD2. After removal of 5 bases from V and 0 bases from J, the junction contained 4 bases not matched to a gene. Per the germline V gene, CDR1 is SEHNR and CDR2 is FQNEAQ (reference sequence). The length of the CDR3 is 15 residues.

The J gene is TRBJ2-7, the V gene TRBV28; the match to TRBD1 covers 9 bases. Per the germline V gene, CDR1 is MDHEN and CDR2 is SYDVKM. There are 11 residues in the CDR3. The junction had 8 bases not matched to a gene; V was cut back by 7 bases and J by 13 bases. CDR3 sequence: CASTAGTGKYF. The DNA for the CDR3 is TGTGCCAGCACCGCAGGGACAGGGAAATACTTC.

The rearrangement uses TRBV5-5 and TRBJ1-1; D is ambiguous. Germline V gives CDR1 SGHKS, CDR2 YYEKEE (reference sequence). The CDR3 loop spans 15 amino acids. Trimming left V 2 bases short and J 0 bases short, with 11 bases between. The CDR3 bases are TGTGCCAGCAGCTTAATCCCGCTGCTGAACACTGAAGCTTTCTTT. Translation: CASSLIPLLNTEAFF.

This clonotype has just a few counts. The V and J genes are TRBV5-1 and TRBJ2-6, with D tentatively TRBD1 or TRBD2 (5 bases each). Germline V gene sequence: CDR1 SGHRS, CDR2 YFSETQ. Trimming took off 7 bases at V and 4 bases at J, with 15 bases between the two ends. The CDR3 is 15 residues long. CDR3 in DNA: TGCGCCAGCGGGACGGGCACCGGCGGGGCCAACGTCCTGACTTTC. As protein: CASGTGTGGANVLTF.

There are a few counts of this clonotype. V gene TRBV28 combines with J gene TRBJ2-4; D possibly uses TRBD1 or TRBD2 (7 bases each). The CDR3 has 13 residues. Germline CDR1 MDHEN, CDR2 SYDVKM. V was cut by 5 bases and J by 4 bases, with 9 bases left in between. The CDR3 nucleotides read TGTGCCAGCAGTCAGGGGGGGAAAAACATTCAGTACTTC. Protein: CASSQGGKNIQYF.

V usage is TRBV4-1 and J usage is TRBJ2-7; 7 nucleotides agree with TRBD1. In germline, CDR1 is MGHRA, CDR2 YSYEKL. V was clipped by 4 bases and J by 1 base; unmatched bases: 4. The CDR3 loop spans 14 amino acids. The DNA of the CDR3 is TGCGCCAGCAGCCTTGTGGACAGGTCCTACGAGCAGTACTTC. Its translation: CASSLVDRSYEQYF.

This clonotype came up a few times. The CDR3 protein is CASSLARGFRGYTF. The CDR3 bases are TGTGCCAGCAGTCTCGCCAGGGGATTCAGAGGCTACACCTTC. The V and J genes are TRBV6-5 and TRBJ1-2; a weak D match, TRBD1 (6 bases). V was pared by 5 bases and J by 8 bases, with 18 bases between. Germline V CDR1 and CDR2: MNHEY, SVGAGI. The length of the CDR3 is 14 residues.

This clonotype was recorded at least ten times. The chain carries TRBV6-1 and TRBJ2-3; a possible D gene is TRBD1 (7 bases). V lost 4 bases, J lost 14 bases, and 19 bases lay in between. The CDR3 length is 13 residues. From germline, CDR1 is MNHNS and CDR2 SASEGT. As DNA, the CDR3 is TGTGCCAGCAGTGCCCGCCAAACGCAGGGGGGGTATTTT. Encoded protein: CASSARQTQGGYF.